This T cell receptor beta chain came from a study of blood T cell repertoires in COVID-19. Study summary: COVID-19 samples from acute and convalescent phases originated in the United States, Italy and Spain. PBMCs, B-cell-depleted T cells, or T cells provided the cDNA or gDNA that made up the material.

This clone is a singleton in its sample. At the DNA level, this CDR3 is encoded by other sequences in the same sample as well. Original methodology: Amplifying reference gene primers gave estimates of nucleated cell counts. Sequencing used immunoSEQ multiplex PCR; TCRdb keeps in-frame clones, though not all of them. D and trimming were read from the DNA, whereas the V and J calls and clone size are those reported in that table. The repertoire includes a few hundred thousand clones, 70% to 90% of them detected once, and about 0.9% sits in the top ten. The Seattle site enrolled patients during active infection and followed them longitudinally. The CDR3 has 14 residues. Per the germline V gene, CDR1 is SGHRS and CDR2 is YFSETQ. The germline V and J ends were trimmed by 0 bases and 2 bases, with 8 bases remaining between them.

The chain links TRBV5-1 to TRBJ1-1; D gene uncertain. Sequencing was done on a sample of peripheral blood. The receptor was derived from a human donor with COVID-19, enrolled during active disease. The donor label of this sample is uncertain. The CDR3 protein is CASSLGGANTEAFF. CDR3 coding DNA: TGCGCCAGCAGCTTGGGGGGAGCCAACACTGAAGCTTTCTTT.